The clone carrying this TCR beta chain has ten or more counts. Its antigen is unidentified. The ends were cut back, 3 bases at V and 4 bases at J, with 15 bases in the middle. This CDR3 is 15 amino acids long. CD25-based Treg depletion was applied to purified naive CD4+ T cells. Amplification of TRBV12-4/TRBJ1-2 clonotypes used adaptor-ligated barcode primers. MiXCR, applied by TCRdb to the multiplex PCR reads, yields one record per CDR3 protein. In the table there are 1,500 to 2,500 distinct CDR3 sequences, about 1.2% of which are singletons. The study's findings and limits: Naive CD4+ cells shared approximately 12% of tumor Treg sequences. The TCR gene usage of tumor memory CD4+ T cells clustered together with blood and lymph node memory CD4+ cells and with lymph node naive CD4+ cells. Tumor Treg TCRs overlapped most with tumor naive CD4+ cells.

This sequence originates from a female donor with breast cancer. Sequencing was done on a sample of naive CD4+ T cells sorted from blood. Subset reported: naive CD4+ T cells, CD4+CD45RA+CD25-. The rearrangement uses TRBV12-3 or TRBV12-4 and TRBJ1-2; perhaps TRBD1 as D (6 bases). This CDR3 reads CASSFDDRRFYGYTF. The CDR3 DNA reads as TGTGCCAGCAGTTTCGACGACAGGAGGTTCTATGGCTACACCTTC.